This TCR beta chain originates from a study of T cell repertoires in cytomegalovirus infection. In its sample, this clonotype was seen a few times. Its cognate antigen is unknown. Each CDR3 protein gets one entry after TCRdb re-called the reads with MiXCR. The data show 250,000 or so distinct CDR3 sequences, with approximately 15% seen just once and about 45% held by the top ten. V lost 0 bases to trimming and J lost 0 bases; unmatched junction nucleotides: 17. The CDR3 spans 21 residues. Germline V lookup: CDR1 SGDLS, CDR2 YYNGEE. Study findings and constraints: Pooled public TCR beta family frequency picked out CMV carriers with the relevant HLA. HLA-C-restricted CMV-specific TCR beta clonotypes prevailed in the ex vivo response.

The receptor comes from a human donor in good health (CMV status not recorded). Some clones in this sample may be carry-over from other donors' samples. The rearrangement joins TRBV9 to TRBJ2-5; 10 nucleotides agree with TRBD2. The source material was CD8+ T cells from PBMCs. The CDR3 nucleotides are TGTGCCAGCAGCGTAGCTACTATTGGGCTAGCGGGGGCCCAAGACCAAGAGACCCAGTACTTC. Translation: CASSVATIGLAGAQDQETQYF. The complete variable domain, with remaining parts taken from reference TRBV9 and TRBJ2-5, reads DSGVTQTPKHLITATGQRVTLRCSPRSGDLSVYWYQQSLDQGLQFLIQYYNGEERAKGNILERFSAQQFPDLHSELNLSSLELGDSALYFCASSVATIGLAGAQDQETQYFGPGTRLLVL.